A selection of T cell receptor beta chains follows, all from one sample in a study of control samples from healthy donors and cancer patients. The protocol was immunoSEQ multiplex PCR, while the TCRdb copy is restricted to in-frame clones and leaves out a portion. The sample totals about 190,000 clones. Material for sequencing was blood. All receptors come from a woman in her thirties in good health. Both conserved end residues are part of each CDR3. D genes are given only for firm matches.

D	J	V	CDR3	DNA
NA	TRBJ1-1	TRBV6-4	CASMEGENTEAFF	TGTGCCAGCATGGAGGGTGAGAACACTGAAGCTTTCTTT
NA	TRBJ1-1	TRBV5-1	CASSLGGSTEAFF	TGCGCCAGCAGCTTGGGAGGGAGCACTGAAGCTTTCTTT
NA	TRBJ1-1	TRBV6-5	CASSYGYTEAFF	TGTGCCAGCAGTTATGGGTACACTGAAGCTTTCTTT
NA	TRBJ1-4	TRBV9	CASSVHSGTNEKLFF	TGTGCCAGCAGCGTACACTCCGGCACTAATGAAAAACTGTTTTTT
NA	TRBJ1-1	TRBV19	CASSPGLWTEAFF	TGTGCCAGTAGTCCCGGTCTGTGGACTGAAGCTTTCTTT
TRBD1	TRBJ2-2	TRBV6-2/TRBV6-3	CASSYPDRVGPGELFF	TGTGCCAGCAGTTACCCGGACAGGGTCGGCCCCGGGGAGCTGTTTTTT
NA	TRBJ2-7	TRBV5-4	CASSLRVSYEQYF	TGTGCCAGCAGCTTGCGGGTTTCCTACGAGCAGTACTTC
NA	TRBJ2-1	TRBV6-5	CASTEGRSNEQFF	TGTGCCAGCACGGAGGGGCGGAGTAATGAGCAGTTCTTC
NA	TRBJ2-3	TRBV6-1	CASSEDILRVSGTQYF	TGTGCCAGCAGTGAAGACATCCTGAGGGTATCCGGTACGCAGTATTTT
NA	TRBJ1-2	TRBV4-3	CASSQERGWDYGYTF	TGCGCCAGCAGCCAAGAGAGGGGTTGGGACTATGGCTACACCTTC
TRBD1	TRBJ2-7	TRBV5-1	CASSNGQGSYEQYF	TGCGCCAGCAGCAATGGACAGGGGAGCTACGAGCAGTACTTC
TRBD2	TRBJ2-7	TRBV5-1	CASRGGYEQYF	TGCGCCAGCCGGGGGGGCTACGAGCAGTACTTC
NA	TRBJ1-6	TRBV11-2	CASSPTDRVNSPLHF	TGTGCCAGCAGCCCCACAGACCGGGTTAATTCACCCCTCCACTTT
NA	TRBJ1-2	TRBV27	CASRRPGARSYGYTF	TGTGCCAGCCGTCGCCCGGGGGCGCGATCCTATGGCTACACCTTC
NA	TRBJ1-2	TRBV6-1	CASSEVPGEGLYTF	TGTGCCAGCAGTGAAGTCCCGGGGGAGGGACTCTACACCTTC
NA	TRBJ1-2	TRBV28	CASSLLPRQVSNVHTF	TGTGCCAGCAGTTTATTGCCTCGACAGGTCTCAAACGTCCACACCTTC
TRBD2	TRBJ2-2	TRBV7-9	CASSSYVRLAGDTGELFF	TGTGCCAGCAGCTCGTACGTGAGACTAGCGGGAGACACCGGGGAGCTGTTTTTT
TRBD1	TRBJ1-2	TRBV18	CASSPWTGGISGYTF	TGTGCCAGCTCCCCTTGGACAGGGGGCATAAGTGGCTACACCTTC
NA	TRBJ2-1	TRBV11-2	CASRPSRTRTGYNEQFF	TGTGCCAGCAGACCTTCGAGGACCCGCACAGGCTACAATGAGCAGTTCTTC
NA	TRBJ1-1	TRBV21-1	CASSKKTGAGSGTEAFF	TGTGCCAGCAGCAAAAAGACAGGGGCGGGTTCCGGGACTGAAGCTTTCTTT
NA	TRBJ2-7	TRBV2	CASSAWEDFSYEQYF	TGTGCCAGCAGTGCCTGGGAAGACTTCTCCTACGAGCAGTACTTC
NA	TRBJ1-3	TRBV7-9	CASSFTGPGNTIYF	TGTGCCAGCAGCTTTACAGGGCCTGGAAACACCATATATTTT
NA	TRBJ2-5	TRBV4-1	CASSQEAGIGETQYF	TGCGCCAGCAGCCAAGAGGCGGGGATTGGAGAGACCCAGTACTTC
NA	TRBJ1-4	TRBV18	CASSSDLPEKLFF	TGTGCCAGCTCATCGGACCTCCCTGAAAAACTGTTTTTT
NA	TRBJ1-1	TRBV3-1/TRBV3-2	CASSQRRATEAFF	TGTGCCAGCAGCCAACGGAGGGCCACTGAAGCTTTCTTT
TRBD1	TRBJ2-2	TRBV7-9	CASSLLGGKDTGELFF	TGTGCCAGCAGCTTATTAGGGGGCAAGGACACCGGGGAGCTGTTTTTT